This TCR beta chain was retrieved from a study of blood T cell repertoires in COVID-19. Study information: The United States, Italy and Spain provided the acute and convalescent COVID-19 samples. PBMCs, B-cell-depleted T cells, or T cells were the source of the cDNA or gDNA that made up the material.

This CDR3 has 15 amino acids. Trimming removed 4 bases from V and 5 bases from J; junction bases left unmatched: 4. Germline V gene data show CDR1 as SGHRS and CDR2 as YFSETQ. Authors' analysis steps: Quantification of nucleated cells was approximated via reference gene primer amplification. Generated by immunoSEQ multiplex PCR, the TCRdb table keeps only in-frame clones and is missing some. Clone size and V and J calls were adopted from that table, with D and trimming inferred from the DNA. The repertoire holds 110,000 or so clones, 85% seen once, with more than 10% in the top ten. This clone was counted between two and nine times.

Material for sequencing was peripheral blood. The sequence was collected from a human donor in a cohort sampled during active COVID-19. The chain employs TRBV5-1 and TRBJ1-6, with 9 bases fitting TRBD1. The CDR3, as DNA: TGCGCCAGCAGCACCGGGACAGGGAATAATTCACCCCTCCACTTT. Encoded protein: CASSTGTGNNSPLHF.